The 31 T cell receptor beta chains below all came from one sample that was sequenced in a study of beta chain features in type 1 diabetes. Expressed TCRB transcripts were sequenced because the isolated RNA had all been reverse transcribed beforehand. Profiling relied on immunoSEQ multiplex PCR, and the TCRdb table lists in-frame clones only, not all of them. The sample has 970,000 or so clones, 15% to 20% seen once. What was sequenced was naive CD4+ T cells from blood. The receptor set was obtained from a woman aged 18-35 years in good health.

Only a few counts were recorded for this clone. V and J are TRBV4-3 and TRBJ2-7; 10 bases are shared with TRBD1. The trim removed 0 bases at V and 4 bases at J, leaving 3 bases unmatched. Germline CDR1 reads LGHNA; CDR2 reads YSLEER. This CDR3 contains 15 residues. The CDR3 here is CASSQETGQGYEQYF. The CDR3 nucleotides are TGCGCCAGCAGCCAAGAAACGGGACAGGGGTACGAGCAGTACTTC.

This clone was seen a handful of times. The V gene is TRBV7-2, the J gene TRBJ2-7, with a possible D match to TRBD1 (5 bases). This CDR3 spans 15 amino acids. Trimming cost V 3 bases and J 0 bases, with 12 bases left between them. Germline CDR1 and CDR2: SGHTA and FQGNSA. The CDR3 here is CASSFQGGSSYEQYF. Here the CDR3 DNA reads TGTGCCAGCAGCTTTCAGGGTGGAAGCTCCTACGAGCAGTACTTC.

This clone has only a few counts. The CDR3 DNA follows: TGTGCCAGCAGCTTAGGCCGGGACAGCAGCAATCAGCCCCAGCATTTT. Amino acid sequence: CASSLGRDSSNQPQHF. V is TRBV7-9 and J is TRBJ1-5; TRBD1 aligns across 7 bases. Per germline, CDR1 SEHNR and CDR2 FQNEAQ (reference sequence). This CDR3 has 16 residues. V lost 1 base and J lost 1; bases outside the gene matches: 4.

This clone has a handful of counts. J is TRBJ2-7 and V is TRBV11-2; D possibly corresponds to TRBD1 (6 bases). Deletions cut 5 bases from V and 3 bases from J, with 14 bases between. In germline, CDR1 is SGHAT, CDR2 FQNNGV. The length of the CDR3 is 14 residues. The CDR3 DNA is TGTGCCAGCAGCCCCTGGACAGAGAACTACGAGCAGTACTTC. It codes for CASSPWTENYEQYF. Full variable domain (rest looked up from reference TRBV11-2 and TRBJ2-7): EAGVAQSPRYKIIEKRQSVAFWCNPISGHATLYWYQQILGQGPKLLIQFQNNGVVDDSQLPKDRFSAERLKGVDSTLKIQPAKLEDSAVYLCASSPWTENYEQYFGPGTRLTVT.

This clone appeared a few times. This chain links TRBV5-1 with TRBJ2-7; D uncertain. V dropped 4 bases and J dropped 4 bases, with 9 bases sitting between them. CDR1 and CDR2 from the germline V gene are SGHRS and YFSETQ. This CDR3 has 12 residues. CDR3 in amino acids: CASSDTGYEQYF. The CDR3 coding sequence is TGCGCCAGCAGCGACACCGGGTACGAGCAGTACTTC.

The chain carries TRBV6-1 and TRBJ2-7, with a tentative D call TRBD1 (6 bases). CDR3 length equals 15 residues. Trimming left V 2 bases short and J 7 bases short, with 18 bases between. Germline V gives CDR1 MNHNS, CDR2 SASEGT. The CDR3 loop reads CASSESLGHTGEQYF. The DNA of the CDR3 is TGTGCCAGCAGTGAATCTCTGGGACACACAGGGGAGCAGTACTTC.

The sample holds a few counts of this clone. The CDR3, as DNA: TGCGCCAGCAGCCGGACAGGTCTCGACCAGTACTTC. Protein: CASSRTGLDQYF. This rearrangement joins TRBV5-1 to TRBJ2-7; the match to TRBD1 covers 7 bases. The CDR3 runs 12 residues. V lost 4 bases, J lost 10 bases, and 8 bases stayed unmatched. Germline V gene sequence: CDR1 SGHRS, CDR2 YFSETQ.

This clone was seen more than once but under ten times. The V call is TRBV27, the J call TRBJ2-1, with D perhaps assigned TRBD1 or TRBD2 (5 bases each). This CDR3 has 12 amino acids. Germline CDR1 reads MNHEY; CDR2 reads SMNVEV (reference sequence). With 8 bases removed from V and 9 bases from J, the gap between germline ends came to 14 bases. The CDR3 region is CASGGRNSEQFF. The CDR3 bases are TGTGCCAGCGGGGGACGCAACAGTGAGCAGTTCTTC.

A remark on this clone: In the same sample, other DNA sequences code for this CDR3. The chain combines TRBV10-3 with TRBJ2-7, with a weak D call TRBD1 (5 bases). Trimming took off 2 bases at V and 0 bases at J, with 8 bases between the two ends. The CDR3 is 14 amino acids. CDR1 ENHRY and CDR2 SYGVKD come from the germline V gene. Here the CDR3 DNA reads TGTGCCATCAGTGAGAGGGGCAGCTCCTACGAGCAGTACTTC. Protein product: CAISERGSSYEQYF.

This clone was counted only a few times. The V call is TRBV2, the J call TRBJ2-7, with 9 bases lining up with TRBD1. Germline-derived CDR1 and CDR2 are SNHLY and FYNNEI. Germline trimming cut 4 bases from V and 3 bases from J; bases unmatched to any gene: 4. This CDR3 is 14 amino acids long. The CDR3 loop is CASSVDRGLYEQYF. The CDR3 coding sequence is TGTGCCAGCAGTGTGGACAGGGGTCTCTACGAGCAGTACTTC.

This clone was detected only a few times. The chain has TRBV7-8 and TRBJ2-5, with D possibly being TRBD2 (5 bases). The germline CDR1 and CDR2 sequences are SGHVS and FQNEAQ. CDR3 length: 14 residues. Deletions cut 1 base from V and 1 base from J, with 7 bases between. This CDR3 reads CASSLGRFQETQYF. The CDR3 DNA sequence: TGTGCCAGCAGCTTAGGGAGGTTCCAAGAGACCCAGTACTTC.

This clone was recorded a few times. V is TRBV27 and J is TRBJ1-4; D remains ambiguous. Germline-derived CDR1 and CDR2 are MNHEY and SMNVEV (reference sequence). The CDR3 sequence is 14 residues long. The V end lost 8 bases, the J end lost 7 bases, and 17 bases lay between the germline ends. CDR3 in amino acids: CASRLHLMGEKLFF. The CDR3 DNA is TGTGCCAGCCGACTCCACCTGATGGGTGAAAAACTGTTTTTT.

The chain has TRBV2 and TRBJ2-5; TRBD2 matches at 8 bases. CDR1 is SNHLY and CDR2 is FYNNEI in the germline V gene. The J segment lost 2 bases and the V segment lost 5 bases, leaving 10 bases of the junction unmatched. This CDR3 is 16 amino acids long. This CDR3 reads CASSFGSGTRQETQYF. The CDR3 region has the DNA TGTGCCAGCAGTTTCGGATCCGGGACTAGACAAGAGACCCAGTACTTC. The full variable domain, in which reference TRBV2 and TRBJ2-5 provide the parts outside the CDR3, is EPEVTQTPSHQVTQMGQEVILRCVPISNHLYFYWYRQILGQKVEFLVSFYNNEISEKSEIFDDQFSVERPDGSNFTLKIRSTKLEDSAMYFCASSFGSGTRQETQYFGPGTRLLVL.

This chain uses TRBV19 with TRBJ2-4; 7 bases line up with TRBD2. CDR1 LNHDA and CDR2 SQIVND come from the germline V gene (reference sequence). Losses at the gene ends were 6 bases for V and 4 bases for J; bases not matched to a gene: 9. CDR3 length: 15 residues. The CDR3, as DNA: TGTGCCAGTAGCAGACGGAGACTAGCTAAAAACATTCAGTACTTC. Translating gives CASSRRRLAKNIQYF. Using reference TRBV19 and TRBJ2-4 for the parts outside the CDR3, the full variable domain is DGGITQSPKYLFRKEGQNVTLSCEQNLNHDAMYWYRQDPGQGLRLIYYSQIVNDFQKGDIAEGYSVSREKKESFPLTVTSAQKNPTAFYLCASSRRRLAKNIQYFGAGTRLSVL.

V usage is TRBV4-2 and J usage is TRBJ2-1; D is undetermined. This CDR3 is 15 amino acids long. V was clipped by 0 bases and J by 10 bases, with 16 bases between them. CDR1 and CDR2 from the germline V gene are LGHNA and YNFKEQ. The CDR3 region is CASSQDGAVRREQFF. The CDR3 DNA follows: TGTGCCAGCAGCCAAGATGGAGCCGTTCGGCGGGAGCAGTTCTTC.

The CDR3 is CASSGSSGRANEQFF. The DNA for the CDR3 is TGTGCCAGCAGTGGGTCTAGCGGGAGGGCCAATGAGCAGTTCTTC. The rearrangement uses TRBV6-4 and TRBJ2-1, with 12 bases identical to TRBD2. CDR3 size: 15 residues. Germline CDR1 reads MRHNA; CDR2 reads SNTAGT. Trimming took 4 bases from V and 6 from J; bases not matched to a gene: 4.

This clone turned up a few times. The chain is built from TRBV6-1 and TRBJ1-1; perhaps TRBD1 as D (5 bases). Germline loops: CDR1 MNHNS, CDR2 SASEGT. The ends were cut back, 0 bases at V and 10 bases at J, with 21 bases in the middle. The CDR3 runs 16 residues. The CDR3 DNA sequence: TGTGCCAGCAGTGAAGCGCGGGGAATGCGCCTTGGGGGAGCTTTCTTT. It codes for CASSEARGMRLGGAFF.

The CDR3 protein is CASSRRLASSYEQYF. In nucleotides, the CDR3 is TGTGCCAGCAGTCGTCGACTAGCGTCCTCCTACGAGCAGTACTTC. The J gene is TRBJ2-7, the V gene TRBV14, with 8 bases that match TRBD2. The CDR3 runs to 15 residues. V shed 6 bases and J 0 bases; nucleotides not matched to a gene: 7. CDR1 and CDR2 (germline): SGHDN, FVKESK.

This clone turned up a few times. The chain combines TRBV10-3 with TRBJ2-1, with a weak D call TRBD2 (6 bases). CDR1 and CDR2 (germline): ENHRY, SYGVKD. The V end lost 4 bases, the J end lost 5 bases, and 9 bases lay between the germline ends. The CDR3 spans 13 residues. The CDR3 bases are TGTGCCATCAGTGTCTGGGGGGACAATGAGCAGTTCTTC. Translating gives CAISVWGDNEQFF.

The rearrangement joins TRBV28 to TRBJ2-2; perhaps TRBD2 as D (5 bases). V lost 2 bases and J lost 2, with 12 bases in between. Germline-derived CDR1 and CDR2 are MDHEN and SYDVKM. The CDR3 sequence is 16 residues long. CDR3 bases: TGTGCCAGCAGTTTACCGGGGATCCAAAACACCGGGGAGCTGTTTTTT. Encoded protein: CASSLPGIQNTGELFF. The full variable domain, rest sourced from reference TRBV28 and TRBJ2-2, is DVKVTQSSRYLVKRTGEKVFLECVQDMDHENMFWYRQDPGLGLRLIYFSYDVKMKEKGDIPEGYSVSREKKERFSLILESASTNQTSMYLCASSLPGIQNTGELFFGEGSRLTVL.

V is TRBV7-6 and J is TRBJ1-4; 11 bases are shared with TRBD1. Losses at the gene ends were 5 bases for V and 8 bases for J; bases not matched to a gene: 7. The CDR3 totals 15 residues. Germline-derived CDR1 and CDR2 are SGHVS and FNYEAQ. CDR3 DNA: TGTGCCAGCAGCCTCGGACAGGGGGCGCGGGAAAAACTGTTTTTT. Translation gives CASSLGQGAREKLFF.

This clone was seen a few times. The chain is built from TRBV10-3 and TRBJ2-3, with D hard to call. The CDR3 has 16 residues. Per germline, CDR1 ENHRY and CDR2 SYGVKD. With 0 bases removed from V and 6 bases from J, the gap between germline ends came to 16 bases. The CDR3 spells CAISESATISPDTQYF. CDR3 bases: TGTGCCATCAGTGAGTCGGCGACCATCTCACCCGATACGCAGTATTTT.

There are a few counts of this clone. The J gene is TRBJ2-7, the V gene TRBV5-5; 11 positions agree with TRBD1. CDR3 length: 15 residues. Per the germline V gene, CDR1 is SGHKS and CDR2 is YYEKEE (reference sequence). The junction had 2 bases not matched to a gene; V was cut back by 3 bases and J by 0 bases. The CDR3 region is CASSSGTGGSYEQYF. The CDR3 DNA is TGTGCCAGCAGCTCGGGGACAGGGGGCTCCTACGAGCAGTACTTC.

For this clone: The junction departs from germline at one end; a sequencing error may be responsible. The rearrangement links TRBV7-2 to TRBJ2-1, with 7 bases aligning to TRBD2. CDR3 length: 15 amino acids. CDR1 is SGHTA and CDR2 is FQGNSA in the germline V gene. CDR3 protein: CASSVHSGSFNEQFF. Here the CDR3 DNA reads TGTGCCAGCAGCGTCCATAGCGGGTCCTTCAATGAGCAGTTCTTC.

This clone came up a few times. V usage is TRBV7-2 and J usage is TRBJ2-3; D unclear. The V gene's germline CDR1 is SGHTA and CDR2 FQGNSA. This CDR3 has 15 residues. Trimming took 4 bases from V and 0 from J, leaving 11 bases between them. For the CDR3, the DNA is TGTGCCAGCAGCTACGACAACCCTAGCACAGATACGCAGTATTTT. Protein: CASSYDNPSTDTQYF.

This clone came up many times. J is TRBJ2-7 and V is TRBV14; D uncertain. The V gene lost 4 bases and the J gene lost 3 bases, with 7 bases spanning the gap. The CDR3 runs to 12 residues. Germline loops: CDR1 SGHDN, CDR2 FVKESK. The DNA of the CDR3 is TGTGCCAGCAGCCCGGGTCGCTACGAGCAGTACTTC. Protein sequence: CASSPGRYEQYF.

This clone appeared once. The V gene is TRBV28, the J gene TRBJ2-5; D not certain. Per germline, CDR1 MDHEN and CDR2 SYDVKM. The CDR3 has 13 amino acids. V was trimmed by 7 bases and J by 5 bases, leaving 14 bases between them. The CDR3 loop reads CASTLGPPETQYF. Here the CDR3 DNA reads TGTGCCAGCACCCTGGGCCCCCCGGAGACCCAGTACTTC. The whole variable domain, remainder taken from reference TRBV28 and TRBJ2-5, is DVKVTQSSRYLVKRTGEKVFLECVQDMDHENMFWYRQDPGLGLRLIYFSYDVKMKEKGDIPEGYSVSREKKERFSLILESASTNQTSMYLCASTLGPPETQYFGPGTRLLVL.

This clone was detected only a few times. The genes are TRBV2 and TRBJ2-2; 12 nucleotides agree with TRBD2. Germline V gene data show CDR1 as SNHLY and CDR2 as FYNNEI. The ends lost 5 bases at V and 5 bases at J; junction bases unmatched: 3. The CDR3 is 15 residues long. The DNA for the CDR3 is TGTGCCAGCAGTCCTAGCGGGAGGGGGACCGGGGAGCTGTTTTTT. The encoded protein is CASSPSGRGTGELFF.

A note on this clone: This same CDR3 is encoded by further DNA sequences in the sample. This chain connects TRBV10-3 to TRBJ2-5, with a possible D match to TRBD1 (6 bases). CDR1 is ENHRY, CDR2 SYGVKD, per germline. V was pared by 0 bases and J by 5 bases, with 13 bases between. CDR3 length: 15 amino acids. CDR3 coding DNA: TGTGCCATCAGTGAGTCGAAGGGGGTTGGGGAGACCCAGTACTTC. Translating gives CAISESKGVGETQYF.

The chain has TRBV5-4 and TRBJ2-1, with 8 bases identical to TRBD1. V lost 3 bases, J lost 0 bases, and 8 bases stayed unmatched. This CDR3 has 17 residues. From germline, CDR1 is SGHNT and CDR2 YYREEE (reference sequence). The CDR3 DNA reads as TGTGCCAGCAGCTGGGACAGGACACGCCACTCCTACAATGAGCAGTTCTTC. It specifies CASSWDRTRHSYNEQFF.

This chain uses TRBV6-5 with TRBJ1-2; D ambiguous. CDR1 and CDR2 from the germline V gene are MNHEY and SVGAGI. V dropped 0 bases and J dropped 5 bases, with 7 bases sitting between them. This CDR3 is built from 13 residues. As DNA, the CDR3 is TGTGCCAGCAGTTACTCCCGAAAATATGGCTACACCTTC. Amino acid sequence: CASSYSRKYGYTF.